This T cell receptor beta chain comes out of a study of somatic mutations in cytotoxic T cells in rheumatoid arthritis. Study information: Patient blood (around 31 ml EDTA) was taken immediately after diagnosis and before treatment. Sorted by flow to nearly 100% purity were some V beta antibody-stained T-cell populations, including V beta1+ cells sequenced for TCRB. Study-level results: The CD8+ clonality of rheumatoid arthritis patients increased with age, whereas that of healthy controls did not.

In the case of this clone: As yet, its antigen is unknown.

Study processing details: Among patient CD8+ clones larger than 1%, matches to published virus-specific TCRB sequences were rare. The protocol was immunoSEQ multiplex PCR, while the TCRdb copy is restricted to in-frame clones and leaves out a portion. V, J and clone size derive from that table, while D and trimming were established from the DNA sequence. Counted here are thousands of clones, just under 85% occurring once; the ten biggest clones make up about 40%. V shed 5 bases and J shed 9 bases, with 20 bases lying between them. Germline V gene lookup returns CDR1 MNHEY and CDR2 SMNVEV (reference sequence). The CDR3 has 15 amino acids.

Sequenced material: CD8+ T cells sorted from blood. This sequence originates from an adult with rheumatoid arthritis. The genes are TRBV27 and TRBJ2-1; D is possibly TRBD1 (5 bases). CDR3 sequence reads: CASSLPPGSTSEQFF. The CDR3 DNA reads as TGTGCCAGCAGTCTCCCCCCAGGGTCCACTTCTGAGCAGTTCTTC.